The 32 T cell receptor beta chains below come from one sample, sequenced in a study of cytomegalovirus exposure and HLA in healthy donors. Produced via immunoSEQ multiplex PCR; TCRdb's table is partial and in-frame only. The repertoire consists of about 360,000 clones, with 70% to 90% occurring once and the leading ten covering over 0.75%. Source material: PBMCs. Receptors were obtained from a woman aged 18-30 years in good health and CMV-seronegative.

V usage is TRBV27 and J usage is TRBJ2-7, with D possibly TRBD2 on 5 matching bases. The CDR3 consists of 11 residues. V was shortened by 2 bases and J by 7 bases, with 6 bases between the two germline ends. Germline values: CDR1 MNHEY, CDR2 SMNVEV (reference sequence). The CDR3 here is CASSLGEEQYF. The CDR3 DNA follows: TGTGCCAGCAGTTTAGGGGAGGAGCAGTACTTC.

This chain uses TRBV27 with TRBJ2-7; the D gene is possibly TRBD1 (5 bases). Germline-derived CDR1 and CDR2 are MNHEY and SMNVEV (reference sequence). The CDR3 loop spans 14 amino acids. The ends were cut back, 5 bases at V and 4 bases at J, with 15 bases in the middle. The CDR3: CASSLQGPGYEQYF. DNA of the CDR3: TGTGCCAGCAGTCTCCAGGGTCCTGGTTACGAGCAGTACTTC.

This rearrangement joins TRBV18 to TRBJ1-2; D is undetermined. The V end was cut by 3 bases, the J end by 5 bases, with 16 bases between. This CDR3 has 15 residues. Germline-derived CDR1 and CDR2 are KGHSH and LQKENI. CDR3 residues: CASSPGPPGKYGYTF. CDR3 bases: TGTGCCAGCTCACCCGGACCCCCGGGGAAGTATGGCTACACCTTC.

J is TRBJ2-3 and V is TRBV7-2; TRBD2 agrees at 12 bases. Germline V CDR1 and CDR2: SGHTA, FQGNSA. This CDR3 has 16 residues. The ends lost 4 bases at V and 5 bases at J; junction bases unmatched: 7. CDR3 DNA sequence: TGTGCCAGCAGCTGGGCTAGCGGGAGGGCGAAAGATACGCAGTATTTT. This codes for CASSWASGRAKDTQYF.

The J gene is TRBJ2-1, the V gene TRBV7-2; the D gene is possibly TRBD2 (6 bases). CDR3 size: 15 residues. Germline-derived CDR1 and CDR2 are SGHTA and FQGNSA. With 5 bases removed from V and 2 bases from J, the gap between germline ends came to 13 bases. CDR3 sequence reads: CASSRRADTYNEQFF. In DNA form, the CDR3 reads TGTGCCAGCAGCCGGAGGGCCGACACCTACAATGAGCAGTTCTTC. Looking up the rest from reference TRBV7-2 and TRBJ2-1 gives the full variable domain: GAGVSQSPSNKVTEKGKDVELRCDPISGHTALYWYRQSLGQGLEFLIYFQGNSAPDKSGLPSDRFSAERTGGSVSTLTIQRTQQEDSAVYLCASSRRADTYNEQFFGPGTRLTVL.

The sample holds one count of this clone. J is TRBJ2-3 and V is TRBV25-1; TRBD2 is a possible D gene (5 bases). Germline V gives CDR1 MGHDK, CDR2 SYGVNS. The CDR3 consists of 17 residues. V lost 2 bases and J lost 0, with 15 bases in between. CDR3 residues: CASSEEGDDYSTDTQYF. CDR3 bases: TGTGCCAGCAGTGAAGAAGGAGACGACTACAGCACAGATACGCAGTATTTT.

This clone is a singleton in its sample. V gene TRBV19 combines with J gene TRBJ1-5, with no clear D. The CDR3 totals 15 residues. The V gene's germline CDR1 is LNHDA and CDR2 SQIVND (reference sequence). V was pared by 1 base and J by 1 base, with 8 bases between. CDR3 sequence reads: CASSIAGGSNQPQHF. CDR3 DNA: TGTGCCAGTAGTATAGCGGGCGGGAGCAATCAGCCCCAGCATTTT. Together with reference TRBV19 and TRBJ1-5, the CDR3 gives the full variable domain: DGGITQSPKYLFRKEGQNVTLSCEQNLNHDAMYWYRQDPGQGLRLIYYSQIVNDFQKGDIAEGYSVSREKKESFPLTVTSAQKNPTAFYLCASSIAGGSNQPQHFGDGTRLSIL.

The rearrangement links TRBV4-2 to TRBJ1-2, with 9 bases matching TRBD1. J was trimmed by 8 bases and V by 1 base; bases with no gene match: 8. This CDR3 is 15 amino acids long. Germline assignment: CDR1 LGHNA and CDR2 YNFKEQ. CDR3 sequence (DNA): TGTGCCAGCAGCCAAGGGGGGGGACAGGGTTCGGGCTACACCTTC. It encodes CASSQGGGQGSGYTF.

This rearrangement joins TRBV25-1 to TRBJ1-1, with no clear D. This CDR3 comprises 12 residues. V lost 0 bases and J lost 14, with 13 bases in between. Germline V lookup: CDR1 MGHDK, CDR2 SYGVNS. The DNA of the CDR3 is TGTGCCAGCAGTGAATATCCCTCCCGGTTATTCTTT. It is translated as CASSEYPSRLFF.

V gene TRBV27 combines with J gene TRBJ2-3, with 10 bases lining up with TRBD2. This CDR3 region has 16 residues. Germline CDR1 MNHEY, CDR2 SMNVEV (reference sequence). V shed 5 bases, J shed 1 base, and the junction held 6 bases outside the gene matches. The CDR3 DNA reads TGTGCCAGCAGTCCTCAGCTAGCGGGGGGCACAGATACGCAGTATTTT. As protein: CASSPQLAGGTDTQYF.

The J gene is TRBJ2-5, the V gene TRBV2, with D possibly TRBD2 on 5 matching bases. CDR1 SNHLY and CDR2 FYNNEI come from the germline V gene. The CDR3 loop spans 14 amino acids. V dropped 5 bases and J dropped 2 bases, with 12 bases sitting between them. Here the CDR3 reads CASSRDYSQETQYF. CDR3 sequence (DNA): TGTGCCAGCAGTCGAGACTACAGTCAAGAGACCCAGTACTTC.

The chain couples TRBV4-1 to TRBJ2-7, with 8 bases matching TRBD2. Germline assignment: CDR1 MGHRA and CDR2 YSYEKL. CDR3 length equals 14 residues. The ends lost 0 bases at V and 2 bases at J; junction bases unmatched: 0. CDR3 residues: CASSQERGAYEQYF. The CDR3, as DNA: TGCGCCAGCAGCCAAGAGCGGGGGGCCTACGAGCAGTACTTC.

CDR3 region: CSVVRIHSSYNEQFF. The CDR3 DNA follows: TGCAGCGTTGTACGGATCCACAGCTCCTACAATGAGCAGTTCTTC. V and J are TRBV29-1 and TRBJ2-1; D is uncertain. The CDR3 is made up of 15 amino acids. V gave up 4 bases and J gave up 0 bases, with 13 bases separating them. Germline-derived CDR1 and CDR2 are SQVTM and ANQGSEA.

The chain combines TRBV5-1 with TRBJ1-1; 7 nucleotides align to TRBD1. This CDR3 region has 14 residues. The V gene's germline CDR1 is SGHRS and CDR2 YFSETQ. The junction had 5 bases not matched to a gene; V was cut back by 0 bases and J by 6 bases. Written as DNA, the CDR3 is TGCGCCAGCAGCTTGGCCGTAACAGGGGCTGAAGCTTTCTTT. Protein: CASSLAVTGAEAFF.

There are a few counts of this clone. This chain uses TRBV4-1 with TRBJ1-5; D possibly corresponds to TRBD1 (5 bases). This CDR3 has 15 amino acids. CDR1 is MGHRA, CDR2 YSYEKL, per germline. Trimming pared 4 bases from V and 6 bases from J, leaving 16 bases between. CDR3 coding DNA: TGCGCCAGCAGCCCTAGGGGAGGGCTGGCTCAGCCCCAGCATTTT. Protein: CASSPRGGLAQPQHF.

The V gene is TRBV6-5, the J gene TRBJ2-1, with a weak D call TRBD2 (6 bases). The CDR3 runs to 14 residues. CDR1 and CDR2 from the germline V gene are MNHEY and SVGAGI. V dropped 5 bases and J dropped 10 bases, with 18 bases sitting between them. The chain's CDR3 is CASSPPRAGSEQFF. For the CDR3, the DNA is TGTGCCAGCAGTCCCCCCAGGGCGGGGAGCGAGCAGTTCTTC.

The rearrangement uses TRBV29-1 and TRBJ2-3; the D gene is possibly TRBD2 (6 bases). The CDR3 has 16 residues. Per the germline V gene, CDR1 is SQVTM and CDR2 is ANQGSEA. V dropped 0 bases and J dropped 0 bases, with 13 bases sitting between them. DNA of the CDR3: TGCAGCGTTGAAGATTGGGGGGAGACTAGCACAGATACGCAGTATTTT. Its protein product is CSVEDWGETSTDTQYF.

The chain employs TRBV6-4 and TRBJ2-7; 8 bases line up with TRBD2. Trimming removed 6 bases from V and 0 bases from J; junction bases left unmatched: 7. CDR1 is MRHNA, CDR2 SNTAGT, per germline. The CDR3 is 15 amino acids. The CDR3 reads CASRLLAASSYEQYF. The CDR3 DNA follows: TGTGCCAGCAGATTACTAGCGGCATCCTCCTACGAGCAGTACTTC.

The CDR3: CASSLTSFVVTDTQYF. CDR3 nucleotide sequence: TGCGCCAGCAGCCTTACTAGCTTCGTGGTCACAGATACGCAGTATTTT. The chain uses TRBV5-1 and TRBJ2-3; D perhaps matches TRBD2 (6 bases). Trimming stripped 4 bases from V and 2 bases from J, with 17 bases between. The CDR3 extends over 16 amino acids. Per the germline V gene, CDR1 is SGHRS and CDR2 is YFSETQ.

CDR3 nucleotide sequence: TGCGCCAGCAGCCAAGGACTAAACTACGAGCAGTACTTC. Amino acids: CASSQGLNYEQYF. This chain uses TRBV4-1 with TRBJ2-7; D might be TRBD2 (5 bases). The V gene's germline CDR1 is MGHRA and CDR2 YSYEKL. Between the trimmed V and J ends, which lost 1 base and 3 bases, there was a span of 7 bases. This CDR3 has 13 residues.

The chain joins TRBV27 to TRBJ1-1, with D hard to call. Trimming took 3 bases from V and 4 from J, leaving 12 bases between them. The CDR3 is 14 amino acids. From germline, CDR1 is MNHEY and CDR2 SMNVEV (reference sequence). The CDR3 DNA reads as TGTGCCAGCAGTTTTTGGAGGGTGGGCACTGAAGCTTTCTTT. It translates to CASSFWRVGTEAFF.

The chain employs TRBV21-1 and TRBJ1-5; the D call TRBD1 from the table was never checked on the DNA. TRBV21-1 is recorded as a pseudogene. The CDR3 is made up of 15 amino acids. The CDR3 bases are TGTGCCAGCAGCAAAGCCCCGGCCACAGAGCAGCCCCAGCATTTT. This translates into CASSKAPATEQPQHF.

J is TRBJ2-2 and V is TRBV7-8; D is uncertain. This CDR3 is built from 13 residues. Germline V lookup: CDR1 SGHVS, CDR2 FQNEAQ. The V end lost 6 bases, the J end lost 0 bases, and 5 bases lay between the germline ends. In nucleotides, the CDR3 is TGTGCCAGCAGTTACACGAACACCGGGGAGCTGTTTTTT. Encoded protein: CASSYTNTGELFF. The variable domain in full, completed from reference TRBV7-8 and TRBJ2-2, reads GAGVSQSPRYKVAKRGQDVALRCDPISGHVSLFWYQQALGQGPEFLTYFQNEAQLDKSGLPSDRFFAERPEGSVSTLKIQRTQQEDSAVYLCASSYTNTGELFFGEGSRLTVL.

This rearrangement joins TRBV4-2 to TRBJ2-5, with 9 bases lining up with TRBD2. V lost 1 base to trimming and J lost 1 base; unmatched junction nucleotides: 7. The CDR3 is made up of 17 amino acids. Germline loops: CDR1 LGHNA, CDR2 YNFKEQ. CDR3 nucleotide sequence: TGTGCCAGCAGCCAAGGAGTTGCGGGGGGGCTCCAAGAGACCCAGTACTTC. This gives the protein CASSQGVAGGLQETQYF.

The rearrangement uses TRBV30 and TRBJ1-2, with 8 positions matching TRBD1. Germline V CDR1 and CDR2: GTSNPN, SVGIG (reference sequence). There are 14 residues in the CDR3. V shed 8 bases and J 0 bases; nucleotides not matched to a gene: 8. The CDR3 protein is CAEGDRRTNYGYTF. The DNA of the CDR3 is TGTGCCGAAGGGGACAGGCGGACTAACTATGGCTACACCTTC. The full variable domain, completed using reference TRBV30 and TRBJ1-2, is SQTIHQWPATLVQPVGSPLSLECTVEGTSNPNLYWYRQAAGRGLQLLFYSVGIGQISSEVPQNLSASRPQDRQFILSSKKLLLSDSGFYLCAEGDRRTNYGYTFGSGTRLTVV.

This clone has only one observation. CDR3 sequence (DNA): TGTGCCAGCAGCTCACGGACAGGGTCAAATGCCCGATATGGCTACACCTTC. Amino acid sequence: CASSSRTGSNARYGYTF. The V and J genes are TRBV5-6 and TRBJ1-2; the match to TRBD1 covers 8 bases. V lost 3 bases, J lost 5 bases, and 15 bases stayed unmatched. This CDR3 comprises 17 residues. Germline assignment: CDR1 SGHDT and CDR2 YYEEEE.

The CDR3, as DNA: TGTGCCAGCAGGGGACTAGCGGGGGGACCGGAGGTGTACTTC. Protein product: CASRGLAGGPEVYF. This chain uses TRBV5-6 with TRBJ2-5; 15 nucleotides line up with TRBD2. Unmatched junction bases numbered 9, after V lost 5 bases and J lost 13 bases. Germline V gene sequence: CDR1 SGHDT, CDR2 YYEEEE. CDR3 size: 14 residues.

This clone was observed once. The rearrangement joins TRBV28 to TRBJ2-1, with D maybe TRBD2 (5 bases). CDR1 MDHEN and CDR2 SYDVKM come from the germline V gene. The CDR3 is 14 residues long. V shed 3 bases and J shed 7 bases, with 13 bases lying between them. DNA for the CDR3: TGTGCCAGCAGTTTCCGGAGGCCGCGAAATGAGCAGTTCTTC. Encoded protein: CASSFRRPRNEQFF.

This clone was counted a single time. The chain employs TRBV6-5 and TRBJ1-4; tentatively, D is TRBD1 (6 bases). CDR1 is MNHEY, CDR2 SVGAGI, per germline. This CDR3 is built from 15 residues. V was clipped by 3 bases and J by 8 bases, with 16 bases between them. The CDR3 is CASSYTARGYEKLFF. The DNA for the CDR3 is TGTGCCAGCAGTTATACGGCCAGGGGTTACGAAAAACTGTTTTTT.

The V gene is TRBV27, the J gene TRBJ2-1; 7 positions match TRBD1. Germline V gives CDR1 MNHEY, CDR2 SMNVEV (reference sequence). V was pared by 6 bases and J by 12 bases, with 11 bases of the junction left unmatched. The CDR3 contains 13 residues. The CDR3 loop reads CASRSTGVRGQFF. CDR3 nucleotide sequence: TGTGCCAGCAGGTCTACAGGGGTAAGGGGGCAGTTCTTC.

This rearrangement joins TRBV27 to TRBJ2-7, with a weak D call TRBD1 (7 bases). CDR3 length equals 15 residues. Germline V gives CDR1 MNHEY, CDR2 SMNVEV (reference sequence). V was shortened by 6 bases and J by 2 bases, with 17 bases between the two germline ends. The CDR3 DNA reads as TGTGCCAGCAGCCCCGACAGGGAGGTACCCTACGAGCAGTACTTC. Its protein product is CASSPDREVPYEQYF.

V is TRBV5-1 and J is TRBJ1-2; a possible D gene is TRBD1 (5 bases). This CDR3 has 16 amino acids. The germline gives CDR1 SGHRS, CDR2 YFSETQ. V lost 0 bases and J 3 bases, leaving 15 bases between the germline ends. Written as DNA, the CDR3 is TGCGCCAGCAGCTTGGATTTCCGGTCCAGGGACTATGGCTACACCTTC. Protein sequence: CASSLDFRSRDYGYTF.